The clone carrying this T cell receptor (beta chain) was picked up a small number of times. The antigen remains unidentified. The authors reverse transcribed all of the isolated RNA, so sequencing captured expressed TCRB transcripts. Assay: immunoSEQ multiplex PCR; the TCRdb copy retains only in-frame clones and omits some. The sample shows 600,000 or so clones, 9.5% to 15% of them seen only once. The sample is drawn from a study of beta chain features in type 1 diabetes. CD45RO/CCR7/CD25/CD127/CD95/CD27 separated CD4+ naive, central memory, regulatory and stem cell-like memory cells by sorting. Findings and limits, study-wide: PCR might show a preference for shorter templates, equally across patients and controls. When Type 1 diabetes patients were examined, their TCRB CDR3s proved moderately but significantly shorter in all four CD4+ subsets. The study left unresolved whether HLA type influences TCRB rearrangement.

Germline CDR1 reads MNHEY; CDR2 reads SVGAGI. V shed 5 bases and J shed 3 bases, with 4 bases lying between them. This CDR3 region has 11 residues. J is TRBJ2-5 and V is TRBV6-5; D gene unclear. This TCR came from a man under 40 with type 1 diabetes. Sequencing was performed on naive CD4+ T cells from blood. The CDR3 here is CASSREETQYF. The CDR3 nucleotides are TGTGCCAGCAGTCGAGAAGAGACCCAGTACTTC.